The TCR beta chain described here comes from a study of T cell responses to AZD1222 COVID-19 vaccine. Sequencing used immunoSEQ multiplex PCR; TCRdb keeps in-frame clones, though not all of them. The sample holds 140,000 or so clones, roughly 86% seen once. The receptor was isolated from an adult who received the AZD1222 COVID-19 vaccine. The sequencing here drew on peripheral blood, taken 28 days after the second AZD1222 dose.

The CDR3 nucleotides read TGTGCCAGCAGACCCGGGACTGGGTCCCGGGAGCAGTACTTC. Protein product: CASRPGTGSREQYF. This chain joins TRBV28 and TRBJ2-7; D perhaps matches TRBD2 (6 bases). Looked up from germline, CDR1 is MDHEN and CDR2 is SYDVKM. The V and J ends lost 6 bases and 7 bases respectively, with 19 bases between them. This CDR3 contains 14 residues.